This T cell receptor (beta chain) was recovered during a study of blood T cells in healthy people across ages. The ends were cut back, 3 bases at V and 1 base at J, with 13 bases in the middle. The length of the CDR3 is 14 residues. CDR1 is DFQATT, CDR2 SNEGSKA, per germline (reference sequence). Primers used in a second PCR of roughly 7 to 12 cycles were a sample-barcoded 5' primer and a J-beta primer mix. TCRdb re-analysed the 5' RACE reads in MiXCR, keeping a single row per CDR3 protein. The sample yields some 550,000 distinct CDR3 sequences, 40% to 55% seen once. Donors each provided roughly 11 milliliters of peripheral blood.

The chain has TRBV20-1 and TRBJ2-7; D may be TRBD1 (6 bases). Sequenced input: blood. This TCR derives from a man older than 75 in good health. The CDR3 spells CSASSMTGSYEQYF. CDR3 DNA sequence: TGCAGTGCTAGTTCTATGACAGGTTCCTACGAGCAGTACTTC.